This T cell receptor (beta chain) was profiled in a study of T cells in Graves' hyperthyroidism and ophthalmopathy. General study findings and limits: The model anticipated ophthalmopathy a median approximately 6.6 months pre-onset.

Diagnoses used clinical symptoms, serum thyroxine and TRAb, thyroid ultrasound and orbital computed tomography. PBMCs were collected from an approximately 10 ml volume of fresh peripheral blood. The trim removed 3 bases at V and 1 base at J, leaving 14 bases unmatched. The CDR3 consists of 18 residues. Per the germline V gene, CDR1 is GTSNPN and CDR2 is SVGIG (reference sequence). This clonotype was seen a few times. Its antigen is unidentified. Amplified TCR beta CDR3 regions came from RNA transcripts. Primed by the HTBI set, a first-round RT-PCR was run on the TCR CDR3. From the multiplex PCR reads, TCRdb called clonotypes with MiXCR, one entry per CDR3 protein. The sample includes 300,000 to 450,000 distinct CDR3 sequences, 13% of them seen just once.

This TCR was recovered from a man aged 30-40 years with Graves' hyperthyroidism that later progressed to Graves' ophthalmopathy. V gene TRBV30 combines with J gene TRBJ2-2; 7 bases agree with TRBD1. Sequenced sample: blood. The CDR3 DNA reads TGTGCCTGGAGCCCCACCCGGGACAGAATCTGGAACACCGGGGAGCTGTTTTTT. It encodes CAWSPTRDRIWNTGELFF.